These 8 T cell receptor beta chains were all obtained from the same sample, sequenced in a study of Graves' ophthalmopathy and Graves' hyperthyroidism. RNA transcripts were the template, and TCR beta CDR3 regions were amplified from them. First-round RT-PCR used HTBI primers; second-round multiplex PCR followed. TCRdb itself ran the multiplex PCR reads through MiXCR, one entry per CDR3 protein. The data show a few hundred thousand distinct CDR3 sequences, about 15% seen once. The sample consisted of peripheral blood. The source is an adult woman with stable Graves' hyperthyroidism.

This clonotype occurred many times. The chain has TRBV12-3 or TRBV12-4 and TRBJ1-5; weak D call: TRBD1 (6 bases). The CDR3 runs to 15 residues. V gave up 2 bases and J gave up 5 bases, with 13 bases separating them. The chain's CDR3 is CASSLRWAGDQPQHF. The DNA for the CDR3 is TGTGCCAGCAGTTTAAGGTGGGCAGGGGATCAGCCCCAGCATTTT.

This clonotype was observed many times. J is TRBJ2-2 and V is TRBV6-5; the D gene is possibly TRBD2 (5 bases). Deletions cut 4 bases from V and 6 bases from J, with 18 bases between. The CDR3 spans 16 residues. CDR1 is MNHEY and CDR2 is SVGAGI in the germline V gene. CDR3 in amino acids: CASSSRVGVVAGELFF. In DNA form, the CDR3 reads TGTGCCAGCAGTTCCCGAGTGGGAGTGGTCGCCGGGGAGCTGTTTTTT.

This clonotype was seen many times. The chain recombines TRBV29-1 with TRBJ1-2, with a tentative D call TRBD1 (5 bases). The V gene's germline CDR1 is SQVTM and CDR2 ANQGSEA. The CDR3 extends over 13 amino acids. V was cut by 1 base and J by 8 bases, with 14 bases left in between. CDR3 in amino acids: CSVEVWGLGGYTF. CDR3 in DNA: TGCAGCGTTGAAGTCTGGGGGTTGGGCGGCTACACCTTC.

There are many counts of this clonotype. The V and J genes are TRBV7-3 and TRBJ1-1; unclear D gene. Germline-derived CDR1 and CDR2 are SGHTA and FQGTGA. The V end was cut by 3 bases, the J end by 1 base, with 6 bases between. The CDR3 has 13 amino acids. The CDR3 sequence is CASSFSTNTEAFF. The CDR3 coding sequence is TGTGCCAGCAGCTTTTCTACGAACACTGAAGCTTTCTTT.

The V and J genes are TRBV20-1 and TRBJ1-5, with D unresolved. There are 14 residues in the CDR3. Germline lookup yields CDR1 DFQATT and CDR2 SNEGSKA (reference sequence). V was trimmed by 3 bases and J by 6 bases, leaving 15 bases between them. CDR3: CSASDNRPAQPQHF. Here the CDR3 DNA reads TGCAGTGCTAGCGACAACCGTCCCGCTCAGCCCCAGCATTTT.

This chain connects TRBV19 to TRBJ1-3; D might be TRBD1 (6 bases). The CDR3 has 14 amino acids. The ends were cut back, 8 bases at V and 0 bases at J, with 11 bases in the middle. Germline CDR1 LNHDA, CDR2 SQIVND (reference sequence). Here the CDR3 reads CASGTGSSGNTIYF. CDR3 nucleotides: TGTGCCAGTGGCACAGGGTCCTCTGGAAACACCATATATTTT.

This clonotype has at least ten counts. This chain links TRBV19 with TRBJ1-5; no reliable D call. CDR1 and CDR2 (germline): LNHDA, SQIVND (reference sequence). Trimming cost V 2 bases and J 6 bases, with 17 bases left between them. The CDR3 contains 16 residues. Here the CDR3 reads CASSIYRASDGQPQHF. CDR3 nucleotides: TGTGCCAGTAGTATATATCGCGCTAGCGATGGTCAGCCCCAGCATTTT.

This clonotype was counted many times. The CDR3 sequence is CASSSDVTYEQYF. The CDR3 DNA reads TGTGCCAGCTCATCAGACGTAACCTACGAGCAGTACTTC. J is TRBJ2-7 and V is TRBV18; D gene ambiguous. The V gene's germline CDR1 is KGHSH and CDR2 LQKENI. The CDR3 runs to 13 residues. Trimming shortened V by 5 bases and J by 2 bases, and 10 bases separated the two germline ends.